The present entry profiles one TCR beta chain with its context. The assay was immunoSEQ multiplex PCR, and TCRdb's table has in-frame clones only and misses some. The data hold 90,000 to 110,000 clones, with around nine tenths observed a single time. V dropped 0 bases and J dropped 6 bases, with 6 bases sitting between them. Germline V gene sequence: CDR1 SGHRS, CDR2 YFSETQ. This CDR3 region has 12 residues. This sample is drawn from a study of control samples from healthy donors and cancer patients. The sample consisted of blood. The chain combines TRBV5-1 with TRBJ1-1; no definite D call. The TCR sequence derives from a human donor in good health. The donor label of this sample is uncertain. Here the CDR3 reads CASSLAGSEAFF. CDR3 in DNA: TGCGCCAGCAGCTTGGCGGGTTCTGAAGCTTTCTTT.